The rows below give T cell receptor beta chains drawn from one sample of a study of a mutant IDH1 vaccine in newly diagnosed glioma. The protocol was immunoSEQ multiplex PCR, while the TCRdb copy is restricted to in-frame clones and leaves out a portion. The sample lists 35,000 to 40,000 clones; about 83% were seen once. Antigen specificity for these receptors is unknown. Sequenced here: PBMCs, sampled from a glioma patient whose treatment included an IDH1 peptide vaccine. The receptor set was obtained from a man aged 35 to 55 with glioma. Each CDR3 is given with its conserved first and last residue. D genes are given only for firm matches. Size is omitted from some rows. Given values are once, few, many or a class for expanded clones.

CDR3aa: CSPHWSYNEQFF
CDR3nt: TGCAGCCCCCATTGGTCCTACAATGAGCAGTTCTTC
d_gene: NA
len: 12
abundance: NA
v_gene: TRBV29-1
j_gene: TRBJ2-1

CDR3aa: CASSLSPIMSEFF
CDR3nt: TGTGCCAGCAGCTTATCCCCGATAATGAGCGAGTTCTTC
d_gene: NA
len: 13
abundance: once
v_gene: TRBV7-2
j_gene: TRBJ2-1

CDR3aa: CASRGAGTPSYNEQFF
CDR3nt: TGCGCCAGCAGGGGAGCCGGGACACCCTCCTACAATGAGCAGTTCTTC
d_gene: NA
len: 16
abundance: NA
v_gene: TRBV5-1
j_gene: TRBJ2-1

CDR3aa: CASRPTGGGTEAFF
CDR3nt: TGTGCCAGCAGGCCGACAGGGGGCGGTACTGAAGCTTTCTTT
d_gene: TRBD1
len: 14
abundance: NA
v_gene: TRBV6-1
j_gene: TRBJ1-1

CDR3aa: CSGDTYGYTF
CDR3nt: TGCAGTGGGGATACCTATGGCTACACCTTC
d_gene: NA
len: 10
abundance: NA
v_gene: TRBV20-1
j_gene: TRBJ1-2

CDR3aa: CASSEFRGTDTQYF
CDR3nt: TGTGCCAGCAGTGAATTCCGGGGCACAGATACGCAGTATTTT
d_gene: NA
len: 14
abundance: NA
v_gene: TRBV25-1
j_gene: TRBJ2-3

CDR3aa: CASSLLAGVAETQYF
CDR3nt: TGTGCCAGCAGCTTACTAGCGGGAGTGGCAGAGACCCAGTACTTC
d_gene: TRBD2
len: 15
abundance: NA
v_gene: TRBV7-7
j_gene: TRBJ2-5

CDR3aa: CASSVEDRNNQPQHF
CDR3nt: TGTGCCAGCAGTGTAGAGGACAGGAACAATCAGCCCCAGCATTTT
d_gene: TRBD1
len: 15
abundance: NA
v_gene: TRBV2
j_gene: TRBJ1-5

CDR3aa: CASSLVAETQYF
CDR3nt: TGTGCCAGCAGCTTAGTTGCAGAGACCCAGTACTTC
d_gene: NA
len: 12
abundance: NA
v_gene: TRBV7-9
j_gene: TRBJ2-5

CDR3aa: CASSTGKTGGENTEAFF
CDR3nt: TGTGCCAGCAGCACAGGGAAGACAGGGGGCGAGAACACTGAAGCTTTCTTT
d_gene: NA
len: 17
abundance: few
v_gene: TRBV21-1
j_gene: TRBJ1-1

CDR3aa: CAISLTGGGSYEQYF
CDR3nt: TGTGCCATCAGTCTGACAGGGGGTGGCTCCTACGAGCAGTACTTC
d_gene: TRBD1
len: 15
abundance: few
v_gene: TRBV10-3
j_gene: TRBJ2-7

CDR3aa: CASEEASWDTQYF
CDR3nt: TGTGCCAGCGAAGAGGCGAGTTGGGATACGCAGTATTTT
d_gene: NA
len: 13
abundance: NA
v_gene: TRBV6-1
j_gene: TRBJ2-3

CDR3aa: CASRLGAGAYEQYF
CDR3nt: TGCGCCAGCCGTTTAGGAGCGGGAGCCTACGAGCAGTACTTC
d_gene: TRBD2
len: 14
abundance: NA
v_gene: TRBV5-1
j_gene: TRBJ2-7

CDR3aa: CASSLTTANTEAFF
CDR3nt: TGTGCCAGCAGCTTGACGACAGCGAACACTGAAGCTTTCTTT
d_gene: NA
len: 14
abundance: once
v_gene: TRBV7-9
j_gene: TRBJ1-1

CDR3aa: CSVDAPEGKLFF
CDR3nt: TGCAGCGTTGACGCCCCAGAGGGAAAACTGTTTTTT
d_gene: NA
len: 12
abundance: NA
v_gene: TRBV29-1
j_gene: TRBJ1-4

CDR3aa: CASSFYSGGTASETQYF
CDR3nt: TGTGCCAGCAGTTTTTACTCGGGCGGGACTGCCTCAGAGACCCAGTACTTC
d_gene: NA
len: 17
abundance: NA
v_gene: TRBV27
j_gene: TRBJ2-5

CDR3aa: CASSWGTSGGDTQYF
CDR3nt: TGTGCCAGCAGTTGGGGGACTAGCGGGGGGGATACGCAGTATTTT
d_gene: TRBD2
len: 15
abundance: NA
v_gene: TRBV6-6
j_gene: TRBJ2-3

CDR3aa: CAASGDRGQGKSSGNTIYF
CDR3nt: TGTGCCGCCAGCGGGGATAGGGGGCAGGGGAAGAGCTCTGGAAACACCATATATTTT
d_gene: TRBD1
len: 19
abundance: NA
v_gene: TRBV7-9
j_gene: TRBJ1-3

CDR3aa: CASTDSGIGLFGYNEQFF
CDR3nt: TGTGCCAGCACCGATAGCGGGATCGGGCTGTTCGGGTACAATGAGCAGTTCTTC
d_gene: TRBD2
len: 18
abundance: NA
v_gene: TRBV9
j_gene: TRBJ2-1

CDR3aa: CASSGDSNTEAFF
CDR3nt: TGTGCCAGCAGCGGGGACAGTAACACTGAAGCTTTCTTT
d_gene: TRBD1
len: 13
abundance: NA
v_gene: TRBV2
j_gene: TRBJ1-1

CDR3aa: CASSQGGMRAKNIQYF
CDR3nt: TGCGCCAGCAGCCAAGGCGGGATGAGGGCCAAAAACATTCAGTACTTC
d_gene: NA
len: 16
abundance: NA
v_gene: TRBV4-3
j_gene: TRBJ2-4

CDR3aa: CASSLNRRGYNEQFF
CDR3nt: TGCGCCAGCAGCCTTAACAGGAGGGGGTACAATGAGCAGTTCTTC
d_gene: NA
len: 15
abundance: once
v_gene: TRBV4-1
j_gene: TRBJ2-1

CDR3aa: CASSRVAGANVLTF
CDR3nt: TGTGCCAGCTCACGGGTGGCTGGGGCCAACGTCCTGACTTTC
d_gene: NA
len: 14
abundance: NA
v_gene: TRBV18
j_gene: TRBJ2-6

CDR3aa: CASTHSGVSYNEQFF
CDR3nt: TGTGCCAGCACACATAGCGGAGTCTCCTACAATGAGCAGTTCTTC
d_gene: NA
len: 15
abundance: NA
v_gene: TRBV9
j_gene: TRBJ2-1

CDR3aa: CATSRSYKEGNQPQHF
CDR3nt: TGTGCCACCAGCAGAAGTTATAAGGAGGGCAATCAGCCCCAGCATTTT
d_gene: NA
len: 16
abundance: NA
v_gene: TRBV15
j_gene: TRBJ1-5

CDR3aa: CASSVSGGQGPNTDYEQYF
CDR3nt: TGTGCCAGCAGCGTAAGCGGGGGACAGGGGCCCAATACGGACTACGAGCAGTACTTC
d_gene: TRBD1
len: 19
abundance: NA
v_gene: TRBV9
j_gene: TRBJ2-7

CDR3aa: CASSLARRVVTNEQFF
CDR3nt: TGTGCCAGCAGCTTAGCGCGGAGGGTTGTAACCAATGAGCAGTTCTTC
d_gene: NA
len: 16
abundance: NA
v_gene: TRBV7-2
j_gene: TRBJ2-1

CDR3aa: CASSKMTSGRNTQYF
CDR3nt: TGTGCCAGCAGTAAGATGACTAGCGGGAGGAATACGCAGTATTTT
d_gene: TRBD2
len: 15
abundance: NA
v_gene: TRBV6-5
j_gene: TRBJ2-3

CDR3aa: CASSLSSSGNYEQYF
CDR3nt: TGCGCCAGCAGCTTGAGTTCCAGCGGGAACTACGAGCAGTACTTC
d_gene: TRBD2
len: 15
abundance: NA
v_gene: TRBV5-1
j_gene: TRBJ2-7

CDR3aa: CATSRDKGQLNTEAFF
CDR3nt: TGTGCCACCAGCAGAGATAAGGGGCAGCTGAACACTGAAGCTTTCTTT
d_gene: NA
len: 16
abundance: NA
v_gene: TRBV15
j_gene: TRBJ1-1

CDR3aa: CASTETGGNTIYF
CDR3nt: TGCGCCAGCACTGAGACAGGAGGAAACACCATATATTTT
d_gene: NA
len: 13
abundance: NA
v_gene: TRBV10-1
j_gene: TRBJ1-3

CDR3aa: CASSLQGRSNQPQHF
CDR3nt: TGCGCCAGCAGCTTACAGGGAAGGAGCAATCAGCCCCAGCATTTT
d_gene: NA
len: 15
abundance: NA
v_gene: TRBV5-1
j_gene: TRBJ1-5

CDR3aa: CASTTSTTVPRRETQYF
CDR3nt: TGTGCCAGCACCACCTCTACCACGGTGCCAAGACGGGAGACCCAGTACTTC
d_gene: NA
len: 17
abundance: NA
v_gene: TRBV7-2
j_gene: TRBJ2-5

CDR3aa: CASMQAGFTDTQYF
CDR3nt: TGTGCCAGCATGCAAGCGGGGTTCACAGATACGCAGTATTTT
d_gene: TRBD2
len: 14
abundance: few
v_gene: TRBV6-1
j_gene: TRBJ2-3

CDR3aa: CASGLPRHTDQPQHF
CDR3nt: TGTGCTAGTGGTTTGCCCCGACACACCGATCAGCCCCAGCATTTT
d_gene: NA
len: 15
abundance: NA
v_gene: TRBV12-5
j_gene: TRBJ1-5

CDR3aa: CASFRGSEAFF
CDR3nt: TGTGCCTCCTTCAGGGGTTCTGAAGCTTTCTTT
d_gene: NA
len: 11
abundance: NA
v_gene: TRBV27
j_gene: TRBJ1-1

CDR3aa: CASSPNEQFF
CDR3nt: TGTGCCAGCAGTCCTAATGAGCAGTTCTTC
d_gene: NA
len: 10
abundance: NA
v_gene: TRBV7-9
j_gene: TRBJ2-1

CDR3aa: CASSGQGGASEKLFF
CDR3nt: TGTGCCAGCAGCGGACAGGGGGGAGCAAGTGAAAAACTGTTTTTT
d_gene: TRBD1
len: 15
abundance: NA
v_gene: TRBV9
j_gene: TRBJ1-4

CDR3aa: CSARPNEQFF
CDR3nt: TGCAGTGCTAGACCGAATGAGCAGTTCTTC
d_gene: NA
len: 10
abundance: NA
v_gene: TRBV20-1
j_gene: TRBJ2-1

CDR3aa: CASSLVTALNTEAFF
CDR3nt: TGTGCCAGCAGCTTAGTAACGGCTCTAAACACTGAAGCTTTCTTT
d_gene: NA
len: 15
abundance: NA
v_gene: TRBV7-9
j_gene: TRBJ1-1

CDR3aa: CASSYGYEQYF
CDR3nt: TGTGCCAGCAGCTACGGGTACGAGCAGTACTTC
d_gene: NA
len: 11
abundance: NA
v_gene: TRBV5-4
j_gene: TRBJ2-7

CDR3aa: CAASVAGGLETQYF
CDR3nt: TGTGCGGCTTCGGTAGCGGGAGGGCTAGAGACCCAGTACTTC
d_gene: TRBD2
len: 14
abundance: NA
v_gene: TRBV19
j_gene: TRBJ2-5

CDR3aa: CASSLVARGQTGELFF
CDR3nt: TGTGCCAGCAGCTTAGTGGCCAGGGGGCAAACCGGGGAGCTGTTTTTT
d_gene: TRBD1
len: 16
abundance: NA
v_gene: TRBV7-6
j_gene: TRBJ2-2

CDR3aa: CASSKWRSTKAFF
CDR3nt: TGTGCCAGCAGCAAATGGCGTTCTACGAAAGCTTTCTTT
d_gene: NA
len: 13
abundance: NA
v_gene: TRBV21-1
j_gene: TRBJ1-1

CDR3aa: CASSAGARDTQYF
CDR3nt: TGTGCCAGCAGTGCGGGAGCGCGAGATACGCAGTATTTT
d_gene: NA
len: 13
abundance: NA
v_gene: TRBV6-4
j_gene: TRBJ2-3

CDR3aa: CASSSGLAGDEQFF
CDR3nt: TGTGCCAGCAGTTCCGGACTAGCGGGAGACGAGCAGTTCTTC
d_gene: TRBD2
len: 14
abundance: once
v_gene: TRBV27
j_gene: TRBJ2-1

CDR3aa: CASSFVGTETQYF
CDR3nt: TGTGCCAGCAGCTTTGTCGGGACGGAGACCCAGTACTTC
d_gene: NA
len: 13
abundance: NA
v_gene: TRBV5-8
j_gene: TRBJ2-5

CDR3aa: CASSPEGANEKLFF
CDR3nt: TGTGCCAGCTCACCCGAAGGGGCTAATGAAAAACTGTTTTTT
d_gene: NA
len: 14
abundance: few
v_gene: TRBV18
j_gene: TRBJ1-4

CDR3aa: CASSPSEAAETQYF
CDR3nt: TGTGCCAGCAGCCCGTCGGAGGCAGCTGAGACCCAGTACTTC
d_gene: NA
len: 14
abundance: NA
v_gene: TRBV7-2
j_gene: TRBJ2-5

CDR3aa: CASSPTPNQPQHF
CDR3nt: TGTGCCAGCAGCCCGACTCCCAATCAGCCCCAGCATTTT
d_gene: NA
len: 13
abundance: NA
v_gene: TRBV7-6
j_gene: TRBJ1-5

CDR3aa: CASSLTQRTGELFF
CDR3nt: TGTGCCAGCAGCTTAACGCAGCGCACCGGGGAGCTGTTTTTT
d_gene: NA
len: 14
abundance: NA
v_gene: TRBV7-9
j_gene: TRBJ2-2

CDR3aa: CASQTAAGGPADTQYF
CDR3nt: TGCGCCAGCCAAACCGCAGCGGGAGGGCCCGCAGATACGCAGTATTTT
d_gene: TRBD2
len: 16
abundance: NA
v_gene: TRBV5-1
j_gene: TRBJ2-3

CDR3aa: CASSGGPGQPQHF
CDR3nt: TGTGCCAGCAGTGGCGGACCTGGACAGCCCCAGCATTTT
d_gene: NA
len: 13
abundance: NA
v_gene: TRBV7-3
j_gene: TRBJ1-5

CDR3aa: CASSPSGGRSGEQYF
CDR3nt: TGTGCCAGCAGCCCCTCCGGGGGGAGGAGTGGCGAGCAGTACTTC
d_gene: TRBD2
len: 15
abundance: NA
v_gene: TRBV7-6
j_gene: TRBJ2-7

CDR3aa: CASSPRGLAANEQFF
CDR3nt: TGTGCCAGCAGCCCTAGGGGACTAGCCGCCAATGAGCAGTTCTTC
d_gene: TRBD2
len: 15
abundance: NA
v_gene: TRBV13
j_gene: TRBJ2-1

CDR3aa: CASSLEVRRNTEAFF
CDR3nt: TGTGCCAGCAGCTTGGAGGTCAGGAGGAACACTGAAGCTTTCTTT
d_gene: NA
len: 15
abundance: NA
v_gene: TRBV5-6
j_gene: TRBJ1-1

CDR3aa: CASSGLVGELFF
CDR3nt: TGTGCCAGTAGTGGACTAGTCGGGGAGCTGTTTTTT
d_gene: TRBD2
len: 12
abundance: few
v_gene: TRBV19
j_gene: TRBJ2-2

CDR3aa: CASSGLSNIQYF
CDR3nt: TGTGCCAGCAGTGGTCTGTCCAACATTCAGTACTTC
d_gene: NA
len: 12
abundance: NA
v_gene: TRBV2
j_gene: TRBJ2-4

CDR3aa: CAISEPGGGGTEAFF
CDR3nt: TGTGCCATCAGTGAGCCCGGGGGAGGAGGCACTGAAGCTTTCTTT
d_gene: NA
len: 15
abundance: NA
v_gene: TRBV10-3
j_gene: TRBJ1-1

CDR3aa: CASSSPSEGAISGNTIYF
CDR3nt: TGTGCCAGCAGCTCCCCGAGCGAGGGGGCCATCTCTGGAAACACCATATATTTT
d_gene: TRBD1
len: 18
abundance: NA
v_gene: TRBV7-6
j_gene: TRBJ1-3